Included here is one T cell receptor beta chain sequence, with context. Its antigen remains unknown. This sample is drawn from a study of T-cell memory formation after mild COVID-19. This CDR3 has 16 amino acids. The germline V gene encodes CDR1 SGHVS and CDR2 FQNEAQ. The V segment lost 5 bases and the J segment 3 bases; nucleotides outside the gene matches: 9. A 5'RACE reaction primed in the constant segment made cDNA libraries of TCR alpha and TCR beta, and these carried sample barcodes and UMIs. TCRdb re-analysed the 5' RACE reads in MiXCR, keeping a single row per CDR3 protein. The sample lists over 130,000 distinct CDR3 sequences, 14% occurring once. Study outcomes and limitations: The second-wave clones peaking on day 37 were not confirmed as SARS-CoV-2-specific. Later expanders leaned CD4+, whereas day 15 to 85 contracting clones were balanced CD4/CD8. Contracting CD4+ clones lay largely in CM and EM, with CD8+ ones residing in EMRA.

The sequence came from an adult woman who had mild COVID-19 (a few samples of this study predate the infection). Cell type and time point are not known. The sequenced sample was PBMCs or a T cell subset sorted from them (not recorded which). The V and J genes are TRBV7-8 and TRBJ1-1; 10 bases agree with TRBD1. CDR3 loop: CASSVGQGGADTEAFF. The CDR3 DNA sequence: TGTGCCAGCAGCGTCGGACAGGGGGGGGCGGACACTGAAGCTTTCTTT.